This T cell receptor beta chain is from a study of regulatory T cells in long-lasting Graves disease. Time point noted: newly diagnosed GD, antithyroid drugs for less than 3 months. Following extraction of RNA from PBMCs, that RNA was used to make the TCR library. The germline CDR1 and CDR2 sequences are SGHAT and FQNNGV. V lost 5 bases, J lost 7 bases, and 13 bases stayed unmatched. This CDR3 has 17 residues. Through Arm-PCR of CDR3 regions and iRepertoire HTBI primers, TCR beta libraries were built. TCRdb passed the multiplex PCR reads through MiXCR, listing each CDR3 protein once. This table holds around 230,000 distinct CDR3 sequences, around 20% found once.

Source: peripheral blood mononuclear cells (PBMCs), taken at new diagnosis, from a patient treated with antithyroid drugs. This clonotype originated in a female donor with Graves disease. V gene TRBV11-2 combines with J gene TRBJ2-1; TRBD2 aligns across 11 bases. CDR3 in amino acids: CASSPSGTSGQQNEQFF. The DNA for the CDR3 is TGTGCCAGCAGCCCCAGTGGGACTAGCGGCCAACAGAATGAGCAGTTCTTC.